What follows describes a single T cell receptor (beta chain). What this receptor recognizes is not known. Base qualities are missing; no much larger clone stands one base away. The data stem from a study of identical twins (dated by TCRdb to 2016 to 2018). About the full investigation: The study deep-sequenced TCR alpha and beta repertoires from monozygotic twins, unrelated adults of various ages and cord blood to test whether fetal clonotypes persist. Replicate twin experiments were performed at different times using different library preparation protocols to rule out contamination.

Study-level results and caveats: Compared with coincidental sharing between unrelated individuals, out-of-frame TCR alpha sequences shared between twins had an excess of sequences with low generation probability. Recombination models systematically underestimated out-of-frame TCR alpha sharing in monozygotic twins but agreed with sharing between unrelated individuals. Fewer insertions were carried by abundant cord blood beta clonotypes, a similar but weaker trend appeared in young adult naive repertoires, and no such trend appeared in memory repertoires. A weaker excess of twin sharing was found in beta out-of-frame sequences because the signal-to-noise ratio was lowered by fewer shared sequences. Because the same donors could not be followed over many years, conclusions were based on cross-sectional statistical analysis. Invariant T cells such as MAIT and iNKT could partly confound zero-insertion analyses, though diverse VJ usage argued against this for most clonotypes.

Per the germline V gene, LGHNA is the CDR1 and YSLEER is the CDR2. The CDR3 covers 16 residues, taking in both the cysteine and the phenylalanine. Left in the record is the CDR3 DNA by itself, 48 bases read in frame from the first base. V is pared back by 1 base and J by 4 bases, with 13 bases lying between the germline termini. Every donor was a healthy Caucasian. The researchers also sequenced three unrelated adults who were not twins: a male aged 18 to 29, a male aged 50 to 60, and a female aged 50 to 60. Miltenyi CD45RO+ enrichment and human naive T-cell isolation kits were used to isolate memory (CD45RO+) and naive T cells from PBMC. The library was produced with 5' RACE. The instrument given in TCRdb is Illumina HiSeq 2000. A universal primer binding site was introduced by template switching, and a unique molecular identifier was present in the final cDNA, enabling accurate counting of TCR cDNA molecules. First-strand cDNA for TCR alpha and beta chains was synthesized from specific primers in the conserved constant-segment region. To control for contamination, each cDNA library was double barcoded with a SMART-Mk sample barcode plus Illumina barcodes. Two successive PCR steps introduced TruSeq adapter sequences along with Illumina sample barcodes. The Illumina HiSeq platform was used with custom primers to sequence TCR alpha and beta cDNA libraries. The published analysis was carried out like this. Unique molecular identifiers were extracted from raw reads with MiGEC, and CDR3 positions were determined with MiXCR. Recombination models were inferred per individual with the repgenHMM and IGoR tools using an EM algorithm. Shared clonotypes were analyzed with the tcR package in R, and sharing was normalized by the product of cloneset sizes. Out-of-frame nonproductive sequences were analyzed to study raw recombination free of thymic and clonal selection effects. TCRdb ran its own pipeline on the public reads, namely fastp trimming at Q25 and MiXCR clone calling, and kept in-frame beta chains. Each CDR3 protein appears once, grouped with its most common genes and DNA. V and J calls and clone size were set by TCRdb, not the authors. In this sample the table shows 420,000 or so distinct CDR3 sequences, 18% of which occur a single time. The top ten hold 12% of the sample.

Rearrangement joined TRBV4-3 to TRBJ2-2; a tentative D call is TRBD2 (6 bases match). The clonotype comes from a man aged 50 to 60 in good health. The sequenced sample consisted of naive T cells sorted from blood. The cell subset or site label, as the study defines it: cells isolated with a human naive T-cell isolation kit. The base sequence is TGCGCCAGCAGCCAAGGGAGGACTACCTTCACCGGGGAGCTGTTTTTT. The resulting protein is CASSQGRTTFTGELFF.